The present T cell receptor beta chain was sequenced within a study of shared clonotypes between healthy human individuals. Study findings and constraints: Clonotypes which were not shared had lower generation probabilities than clonotypes that all four donors shared.

A word on this clone: Its specificity is unknown.

Into CD45RA+ naive and CD45RA-negative memory subsets, the CD4+ cells were split. Source study methods: Because ImmunoSEQ provided only junction sequences with no quality scores, the filtering differed. TCRdb's table, derived via immunoSEQ multiplex PCR, lists solely in-frame clones and lacks some. That table is the source of V, J and clone size, and D and trimming were worked out from the DNA. The sample has some 240,000 clones; 65% to 70% are singletons. This CDR3 is 12 amino acids long. Trimming removed 4 bases at V and 8 bases at J, with 14 bases between. Per germline, CDR1 SQVTM and CDR2 ANQGSEA.

The rearrangement joins TRBV29-1 to TRBJ1-1; no definite D call. This TCR was recovered from a man younger than 40 in good health. The sample comprised memory CD4+ T cells sorted from blood. Specified subset: CD45RA-negative fraction. For the CDR3, the DNA is TGCAGCGTTGCGTGGTATAACAGCGAAGCTTTCTTT. This gives the protein CSVAWYNSEAFF. Based on the CDR3 plus reference TRBV29-1 and TRBJ1-1, the full variable domain is SAVISQKPSRDICQRGTSLTIQCQVDSQVTMMFWYRQQPGQSLTLIATANQGSEATYESGFVIDKFPISRPNLTFSTLTVSNMSPEDSSIYLCSVAWYNSEAFFGQGTRLTVV.